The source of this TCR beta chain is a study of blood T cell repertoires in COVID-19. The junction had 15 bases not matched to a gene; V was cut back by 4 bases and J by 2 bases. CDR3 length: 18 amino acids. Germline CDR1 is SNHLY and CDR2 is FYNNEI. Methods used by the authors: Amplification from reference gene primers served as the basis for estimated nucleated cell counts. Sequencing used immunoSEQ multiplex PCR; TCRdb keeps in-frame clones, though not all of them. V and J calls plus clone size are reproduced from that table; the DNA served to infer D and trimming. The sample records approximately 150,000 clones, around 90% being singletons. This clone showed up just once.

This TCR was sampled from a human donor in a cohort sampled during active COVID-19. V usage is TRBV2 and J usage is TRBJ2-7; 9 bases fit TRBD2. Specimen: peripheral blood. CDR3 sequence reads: CASSVPSGWGGRAYEQYF. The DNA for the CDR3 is TGTGCCAGCAGTGTTCCTTCGGGCTGGGGCGGGAGGGCCTACGAGCAGTACTTC.